Shown below are 12 T cell receptor beta chains from a single sample sequenced in a study of technical replicates of blood from a handful of donors. Data came from immunoSEQ multiplex PCR; TCRdb stores just in-frame clones and leaves some out. The sample yields about 82,000 clones, over 90% seen once. Sequencing used T cells isolated from PBMCs. All receptors derive from a human donor in good health.

This clone was counted a single time. The chain links TRBV25-1 to TRBJ1-1; TRBD1 aligns across 11 bases. After removal of 3 bases from V and 4 bases from J, the junction contained 10 bases not matched to a gene. The CDR3 runs to 17 residues. Germline V lookup: CDR1 MGHDK, CDR2 SYGVNS. CDR3 sequence: CASSDSLPGTGGTEAFF. As DNA, the CDR3 is TGTGCCAGCAGTGATTCTCTCCCCGGGACAGGGGGCACTGAAGCTTTCTTT.

The chain recombines TRBV5-1 with TRBJ2-2; a possible D gene is TRBD2 (5 bases). Germline V lookup: CDR1 SGHRS, CDR2 YFSETQ. The V gene lost 0 bases and the J gene lost 5 bases, with 5 bases spanning the gap. The CDR3 sequence is 13 residues long. The CDR3 bases are TGCGCCAGCAGCTTGGCGGGGACCGGGGAGCTGTTTTTT. This sequence encodes CASSLAGTGELFF.

The rearrangement uses TRBV6-5 and TRBJ2-1, with 8 bases matching TRBD1. The ends lost 2 bases at V and 8 bases at J; junction bases unmatched: 11. The CDR3 has 16 residues. The V gene's germline CDR1 is MNHEY and CDR2 SVGAGI. The CDR3, as DNA: TGTGCCAGCAGTTACGCACCAGGGGGCCTAGGCCATGAGCAGTTCTTC. It encodes CASSYAPGGLGHEQFF.

CDR3 nucleotide sequence: TGTGCCATCCCACCCCTAGGACAGCCGAGCACAGATACGCAGTATTTT. Translation gives CAIPPLGQPSTDTQYF. The gene calls are TRBV2 and TRBJ2-3; weak D call: TRBD1 (6 bases). This CDR3 is built from 16 residues. With 10 bases removed from V and 0 bases from J, the gap between germline ends came to 20 bases. Germline assignment: CDR1 SNHLY and CDR2 FYNNEI.

This rearrangement joins TRBV6-6 to TRBJ2-7, with TRBD2 as a possible D gene (5 bases). CDR3 length: 11 amino acids. V lost 8 bases to trimming and J lost 2 bases, with 7 bases between them. Germline V gives CDR1 MNHNY, CDR2 SVGAGI (reference sequence). This chain's CDR3 is CASAEAYEQYF. The CDR3, as DNA: TGTGCCAGCGCGGAGGCCTACGAGCAGTACTTC.

The chain has TRBV28 and TRBJ2-5; 8 nucleotides match TRBD2. With V trimmed by 5 bases and J by 3 bases, 8 bases remained unmatched. This CDR3 spans 15 amino acids. The germline gives CDR1 MDHEN, CDR2 SYDVKM. DNA of the CDR3: TGTGCCAGCAGTCCCGTGGGAGCGGGAGAAGAGACCCAGTACTTC. The encoded protein is CASSPVGAGEETQYF.

This chain links TRBV5-6 with TRBJ1-1; D possibly corresponds to TRBD1 (6 bases). V was shortened by 0 bases and J by 1 base, with 10 bases between the two germline ends. From germline, CDR1 is SGHDT and CDR2 YYEEEE. The length of the CDR3 is 15 residues. The CDR3 region has the DNA TGTGCCAGCAGCTTGGGCGCAGGGGAGAACACTGAAGCTTTCTTT. Protein sequence: CASSLGAGENTEAFF.

The V call is TRBV7-9, the J call TRBJ2-1, with 9 nucleotides matching TRBD2. From germline, CDR1 is SEHNR and CDR2 FQNEAQ (reference sequence). This CDR3 is built from 16 residues. With V trimmed by 3 bases and J by 4 bases, 7 bases remained unmatched. The CDR3 region has the DNA TGTGCCAGCAGCTTCCCGACTAGCGGTTATTACAATGAGCAGTTCTTC. Amino acid sequence: CASSFPTSGYYNEQFF.

V and J are TRBV6-1 and TRBJ2-7; 7 nucleotides agree with TRBD1. The ends lost 5 bases at V and 5 bases at J; junction bases unmatched: 3. The germline V gene has CDR1 MNHNS and CDR2 SASEGT. The CDR3 loop spans 12 amino acids. The CDR3 loop reads CASSIDRDEQYF. The CDR3 nucleotides read TGTGCCAGCAGTATCGACAGGGACGAGCAGTACTTC.

The chain uses TRBV4-1 and TRBJ2-5; perhaps TRBD1 as D (6 bases). Trimming took off 0 bases at V and 4 bases at J, with 9 bases between the two ends. CDR3 length: 14 amino acids. The germline V gene encodes CDR1 MGHRA and CDR2 YSYEKL. The CDR3 region is CASSQDTGRETQYF. CDR3 nucleotides: TGCGCCAGCAGCCAAGACACAGGGAGAGAGACCCAGTACTTC.

This clone was picked up one time. The chain links TRBV18 to TRBJ2-1; TRBD2 agrees at 9 bases. This CDR3 has 14 residues. Germline CDR1 KGHSH, CDR2 LQKENI. V shed 3 bases and J 4 bases; nucleotides not matched to a gene: 1. For the CDR3, the DNA is TGTGCCAGCTCACCGGGACTAGCTTACAATGAGCAGTTCTTC. The encoded protein is CASSPGLAYNEQFF.

The chain has TRBV7-8 and TRBJ1-4; the D is unclear. This CDR3 contains 14 residues. With 4 bases removed from V and 6 bases from J, the gap between germline ends came to 12 bases. CDR1 and CDR2 (germline): SGHVS, FQNEAQ. The CDR3 sequence: CASSSPDQDEKLFF. CDR3 in DNA: TGTGCCAGCAGCTCCCCTGATCAGGATGAAAAACTGTTTTTT. Combining the CDR3 with reference TRBV7-8 and TRBJ1-4 gives the whole variable domain GAGVSQSPRYKVAKRGQDVALRCDPISGHVSLFWYQQALGQGPEFLTYFQNEAQLDKSGLPSDRFFAERPEGSVSTLKIQRTQQEDSAVYLCASSSPDQDEKLFFGSGTQLSVL.